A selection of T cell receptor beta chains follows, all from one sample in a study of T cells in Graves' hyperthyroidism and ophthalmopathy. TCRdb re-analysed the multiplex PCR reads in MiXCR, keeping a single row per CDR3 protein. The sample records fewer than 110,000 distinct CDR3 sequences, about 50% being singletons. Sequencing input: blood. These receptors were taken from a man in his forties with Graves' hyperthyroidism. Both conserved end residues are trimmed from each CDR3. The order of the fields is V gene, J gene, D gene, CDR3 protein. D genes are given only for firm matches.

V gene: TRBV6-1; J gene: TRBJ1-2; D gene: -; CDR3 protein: ASSEAPAANYGYT
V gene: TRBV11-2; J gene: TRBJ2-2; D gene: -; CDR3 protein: ASSPVNTGELF
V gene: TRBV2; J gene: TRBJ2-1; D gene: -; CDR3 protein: ASSERGDYNEQF
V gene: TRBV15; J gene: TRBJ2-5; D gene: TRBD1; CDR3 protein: ATNRGQETQY
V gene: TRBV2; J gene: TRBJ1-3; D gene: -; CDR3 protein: ASGDAIISGNTIY
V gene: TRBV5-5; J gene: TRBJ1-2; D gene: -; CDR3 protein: ASSLSPSSYGYT
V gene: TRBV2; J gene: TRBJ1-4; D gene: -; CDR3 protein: ASSEVSGGKLF
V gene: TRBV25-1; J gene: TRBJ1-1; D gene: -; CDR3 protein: ASSVARDTEAF
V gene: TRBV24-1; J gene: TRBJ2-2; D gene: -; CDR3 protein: ATSDRLAGELF
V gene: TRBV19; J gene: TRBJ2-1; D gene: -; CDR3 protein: ASSEGGREF
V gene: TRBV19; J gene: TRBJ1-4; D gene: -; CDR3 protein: ATKAEATNEKLF
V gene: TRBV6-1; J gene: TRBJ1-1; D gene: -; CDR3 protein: ASRMEGMAEAF
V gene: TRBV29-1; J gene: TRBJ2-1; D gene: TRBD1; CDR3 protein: SVEGRTGDNEQF
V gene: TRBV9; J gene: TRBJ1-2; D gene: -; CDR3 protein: ASSVQSSNYGYT
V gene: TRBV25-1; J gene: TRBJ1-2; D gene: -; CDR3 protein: ASSAPHDSYGYT
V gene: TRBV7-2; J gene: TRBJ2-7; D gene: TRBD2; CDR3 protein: ASGGDRYEQY
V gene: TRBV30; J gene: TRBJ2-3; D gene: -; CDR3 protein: AWSPQQLDTQY
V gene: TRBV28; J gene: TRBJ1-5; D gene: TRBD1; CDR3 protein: ASSFPGGDQPQH
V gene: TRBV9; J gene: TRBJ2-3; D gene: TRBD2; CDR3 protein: ASRPGLAGANTQY
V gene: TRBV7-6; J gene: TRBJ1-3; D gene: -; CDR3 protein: ASSRDNSGNTIY
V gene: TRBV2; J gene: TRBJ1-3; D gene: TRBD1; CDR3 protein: ASMTGGIGNTIY
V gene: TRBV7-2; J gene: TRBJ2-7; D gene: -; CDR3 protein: ASSLARLGGSYEQY
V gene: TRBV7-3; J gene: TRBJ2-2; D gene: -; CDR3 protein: ASSTPGQRYFGELF
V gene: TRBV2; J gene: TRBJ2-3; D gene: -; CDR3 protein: VSSGTRRRTDTQY
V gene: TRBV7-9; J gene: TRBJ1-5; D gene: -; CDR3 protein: ASSLTNQPQH
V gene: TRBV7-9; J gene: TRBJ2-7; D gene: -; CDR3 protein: ASSLSLTGDSYEQY
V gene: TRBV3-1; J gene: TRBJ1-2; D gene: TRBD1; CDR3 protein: ATATGGYGYT
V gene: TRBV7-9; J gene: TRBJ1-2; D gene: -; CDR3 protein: ASSGGGGAGNT
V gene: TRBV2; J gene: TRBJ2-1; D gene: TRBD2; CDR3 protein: ASSLAGGPREQF
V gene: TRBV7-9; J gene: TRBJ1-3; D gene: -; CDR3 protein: ASRVGTPGNTIY
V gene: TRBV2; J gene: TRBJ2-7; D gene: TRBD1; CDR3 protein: ASSRTGDYEQY
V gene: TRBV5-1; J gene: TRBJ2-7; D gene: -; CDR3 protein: ASSGDLDTGELY
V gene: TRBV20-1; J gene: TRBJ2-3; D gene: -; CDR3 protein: SARKGSGTQY
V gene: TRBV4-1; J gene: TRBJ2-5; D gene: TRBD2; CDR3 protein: ASSFRASGGGETQY
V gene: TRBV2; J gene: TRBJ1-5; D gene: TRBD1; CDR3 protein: ASNSGTGNVQPQH
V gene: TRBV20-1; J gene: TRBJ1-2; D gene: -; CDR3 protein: SARDVRGPIPSYGYT
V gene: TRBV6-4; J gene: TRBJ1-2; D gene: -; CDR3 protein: ASSFWGVEIESNYGYT
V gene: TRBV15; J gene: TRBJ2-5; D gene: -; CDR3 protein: ATSRDPQDLNQETQY
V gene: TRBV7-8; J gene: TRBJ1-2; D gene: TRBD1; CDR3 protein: ASSSGQAYGYT
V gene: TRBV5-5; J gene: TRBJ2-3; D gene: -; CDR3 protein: ASGYRDSTDTQY
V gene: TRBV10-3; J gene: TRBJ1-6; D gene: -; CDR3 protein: AISPAGGDNSPLH
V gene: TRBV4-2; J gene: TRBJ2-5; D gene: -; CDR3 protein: ASSPAAETQY
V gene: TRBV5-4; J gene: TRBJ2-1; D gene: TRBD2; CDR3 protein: ASSVEAGRALGLYNEQF
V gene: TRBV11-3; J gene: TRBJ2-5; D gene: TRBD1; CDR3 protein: ASSPGTGRETQY
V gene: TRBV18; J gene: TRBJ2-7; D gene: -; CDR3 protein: ASSTENYEQY
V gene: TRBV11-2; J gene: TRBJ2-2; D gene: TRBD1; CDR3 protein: ASSSGTDSGELF
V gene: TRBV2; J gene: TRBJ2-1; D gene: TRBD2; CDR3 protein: ASSYPTGSGYDNEQF
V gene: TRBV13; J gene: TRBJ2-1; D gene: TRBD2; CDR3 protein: ASSLPTSGGLQF
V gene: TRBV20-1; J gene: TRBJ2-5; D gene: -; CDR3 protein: SARYQERTQY
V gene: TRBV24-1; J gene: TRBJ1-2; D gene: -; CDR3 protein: ATLSQGSYGYT
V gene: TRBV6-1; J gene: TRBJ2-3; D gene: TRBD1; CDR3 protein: ARSEGGTGGTDTQY
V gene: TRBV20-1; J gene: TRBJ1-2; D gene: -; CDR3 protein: SARGRGNT
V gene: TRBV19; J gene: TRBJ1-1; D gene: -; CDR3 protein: ASRGSESEAF
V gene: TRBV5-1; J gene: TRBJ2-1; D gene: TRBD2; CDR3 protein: ASSARLAGGTGNEQF
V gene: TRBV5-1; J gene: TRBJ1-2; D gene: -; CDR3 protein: ASRDSKGYGHT
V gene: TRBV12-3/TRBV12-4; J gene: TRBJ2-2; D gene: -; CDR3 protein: ASSFERSNTGELF